These T cell receptor beta chains were read from a single sample in a study of OX40 agonist ivuxolimab in advanced cancers. Data came from immunoSEQ multiplex PCR; TCRdb stores just in-frame clones and leaves some out. The data hold some 33,000 clones, with roughly nine tenths observed a single time. Sequenced material: CD4+ or CD8+ T cells sorted from blood, taken in a trial of the OX40 agonist ivuxolimab. These receptors all stem from an adult with an advanced solid tumor such as melanoma, head and neck, liver or kidney cancer. Both conserved end residues are part of each CDR3. The order of the fields is V gene, clone size, J gene, D gene, CDR3 DNA, CDR3 protein. The D gene is left open where the match is weak. Clone size appears in some rows only: once, few, many, or a class for an expanded clone.

v_call: TRBV10-3; clone_size: .; j_call: TRBJ2-2; d_call: .; cdr3_nt: TGTGCCATCAGTGGAGGGACGGCACCCGGGGAGCTGTTTTTT; cdr3_aa: CAISGGTAPGELFF
v_call: TRBV27; clone_size: .; j_call: TRBJ2-1; d_call: .; cdr3_nt: TGTGCCAGCAGTCCAGACCGGGGGACCTACAATGAGCAGTTCTTC; cdr3_aa: CASSPDRGTYNEQFF
v_call: TRBV7-8; clone_size: .; j_call: TRBJ2-2; d_call: .; cdr3_nt: TGTGCCAGTCAGCTTAGATTAGGGGGGGAGCTGTTTTTT; cdr3_aa: CASQLRLGGELFF
v_call: TRBV7-9; clone_size: .; j_call: TRBJ2-6; d_call: TRBD1; cdr3_nt: TGTGCCAGCAGCCCGAGGACAGGGGGTGGGGTCAACGTCCTGACTTTC; cdr3_aa: CASSPRTGGGVNVLTF
v_call: TRBV5-6; clone_size: .; j_call: TRBJ2-5; d_call: .; cdr3_nt: TGTGCCAGCAGCACCCAAGAGACCCAGTACTTC; cdr3_aa: CASSTQETQYF
v_call: TRBV6-1; clone_size: .; j_call: TRBJ2-4; d_call: .; cdr3_nt: TGTGCCAGCAGGGAACAGGTAGCCAAAAACATTCAGTACTTC; cdr3_aa: CASREQVAKNIQYF
v_call: TRBV9; clone_size: .; j_call: TRBJ1-2; d_call: TRBD1; cdr3_nt: TGTGCCAGCAGCGTAGTGGACAGGGGTGACTATGGCTACACCTTC; cdr3_aa: CASSVVDRGDYGYTF
v_call: TRBV10-3; clone_size: .; j_call: TRBJ1-1; d_call: TRBD1; cdr3_nt: TGTGCCATCAGTGAGAGAGACAGGGGGGTGAACACTGAAGCTTTCTTT; cdr3_aa: CAISERDRGVNTEAFF
v_call: TRBV27; clone_size: .; j_call: TRBJ2-5; d_call: TRBD2; cdr3_nt: TGTGCCAGCAGCCCCCCGGGACTAGCGGCCGGCCAAGAGACCCAGTACTTC; cdr3_aa: CASSPPGLAAGQETQYF
v_call: TRBV5-6; clone_size: .; j_call: TRBJ2-7; d_call: TRBD2; cdr3_nt: TGTGCCAGCAGCCTGGGGCTAGCGGGGCGCTACGAGCAGTACTTC; cdr3_aa: CASSLGLAGRYEQYF
v_call: TRBV30; clone_size: once; j_call: TRBJ2-7; d_call: .; cdr3_nt: TGTGCCTGGAGCCCCGGACGGAACTCCTACGAGCAGTACTTC; cdr3_aa: CAWSPGRNSYEQYF
v_call: TRBV14; clone_size: .; j_call: TRBJ2-1; d_call: .; cdr3_nt: TGTGCCAGCAGCCAAGTATCAGATGAGCAGTTCTTC; cdr3_aa: CASSQVSDEQFF
v_call: TRBV28; clone_size: once; j_call: TRBJ2-7; d_call: TRBD2; cdr3_nt: TGTGCCAGCAGAGAAGCGGGAGGCGAGCAGTACTTC; cdr3_aa: CASREAGGEQYF
v_call: TRBV19; clone_size: .; j_call: TRBJ2-2; d_call: .; cdr3_nt: TGTGCCAGTAGTTTGGGGGGTCTCGGCACCGGGGAGCTGTTTTTT; cdr3_aa: CASSLGGLGTGELFF
v_call: TRBV19; clone_size: .; j_call: TRBJ1-5; d_call: .; cdr3_nt: TGTGCCAGTAGTATAGTGGGCACTAATCAGCCCCAGCATTTT; cdr3_aa: CASSIVGTNQPQHF
v_call: TRBV4-1; clone_size: .; j_call: TRBJ2-1; d_call: .; cdr3_nt: TGCGCCAGCAGCCAGGGGCGGGGGCCCAAGGATGAGCAGTTCTTC; cdr3_aa: CASSQGRGPKDEQFF
v_call: TRBV10-1; clone_size: .; j_call: TRBJ2-3; d_call: TRBD2; cdr3_nt: TGCGCCTACCACTCTAGCGGGGAGAAGGGGCAGTATTTT; cdr3_aa: CAYHSSGEKGQYF
v_call: TRBV19; clone_size: .; j_call: TRBJ2-7; d_call: .; cdr3_nt: TGTGCCAGTAGTATAGGAGGGGACGAGCAGTACTTC; cdr3_aa: CASSIGGDEQYF
v_call: TRBV7-8; clone_size: .; j_call: TRBJ1-1; d_call: .; cdr3_nt: TGTGCCAGCAGCCCCCCGGGGGGCACTGAAGCTTTCTTT; cdr3_aa: CASSPPGGTEAFF
v_call: TRBV6-1; clone_size: .; j_call: TRBJ2-1; d_call: TRBD2; cdr3_nt: TGTGCCAGCAGAATAGCGGGAGTGCTTAATGAGCAGTTCTTC; cdr3_aa: CASRIAGVLNEQFF
v_call: TRBV5-1; clone_size: .; j_call: TRBJ2-1; d_call: .; cdr3_nt: TGCGCCAGCAGCTGGGACACTGACTACAATGAGCAGTTCTTC; cdr3_aa: CASSWDTDYNEQFF
v_call: TRBV20-1; clone_size: .; j_call: TRBJ2-2; d_call: .; cdr3_nt: TGCAGCGCTTCAGGCACCGGGGAGCTGTTTTTT; cdr3_aa: CSASGTGELFF
v_call: TRBV5-1; clone_size: .; j_call: TRBJ2-5; d_call: .; cdr3_nt: TGCGCCAGCAGCTCCGGTTCTGGGGCAGGGGGGTCAGAGACCCAGTACTTC; cdr3_aa: CASSSGSGAGGSETQYF
v_call: TRBV4-2; clone_size: .; j_call: TRBJ2-7; d_call: .; cdr3_nt: TGTGCCAGCAGCAGAGGGACCTCCTACGAGCAGTACTTC; cdr3_aa: CASSRGTSYEQYF
v_call: TRBV27; clone_size: .; j_call: TRBJ2-3; d_call: TRBD1; cdr3_nt: TGTGCCAGCAGTTTATCGCCCCACGAAGCGACAGGGAGTCCCAGCACAGATACGCAGTATTTT; cdr3_aa: CASSLSPHEATGSPSTDTQYF
v_call: TRBV6-5; clone_size: .; j_call: TRBJ2-7; d_call: TRBD2; cdr3_nt: TGTGCCAGCAGTTACTCGGTAGCGGGAGGCTACGAGCAGTACTTC; cdr3_aa: CASSYSVAGGYEQYF